These T cell receptor beta chains were read from a single sample in a study of metastatic and nonmetastatic thyroid tumors. TCRdb reanalyzed the PCR reads with MiXCR. Of 5,000 or so clones in the sample, around 30% are singletons; the top ten hold about 18%. The source material was adjacent normal tissue. These receptors came from a female donor with papillary thyroid cancer or a benign thyroid nodule (not recorded which). Some clones in this sample may be carry-over from other donors' samples. Each CDR3 is given with its conserved first and last residue. The order of the fields is V gene, J gene, clone size, D gene, CDR3 DNA, CDR3 protein. The D gene is left open where the match is weak. The size field is filled for only some rows; it gives once, few, many or a size class.

v_call: TRBV6-1
j_call: TRBJ2-7
clone_size: medium-sized
d_call: TRBD2
cdr3_nt: TGTGCCAGCAGAGTAGCGGGAGGGCAGGTGTACGAGCAGTACTTC
cdr3_aa: CASRVAGGQVYEQYF

v_call: TRBV11-3
j_call: TRBJ2-1
clone_size: medium-sized
d_call: .
cdr3_nt: TGTGCCAGCAGCCCGAGAGAAGGGGTCCTTTACAATGAGCAGTTCTTC
cdr3_aa: CASSPREGVLYNEQFF

v_call: TRBV18
j_call: TRBJ2-5
clone_size: medium-sized
d_call: .
cdr3_nt: TGTGCCAGCTCACGGGAAGGGACCTACCAAGAGACCCAGTACTTC
cdr3_aa: CASSREGTYQETQYF

v_call: TRBV28
j_call: TRBJ2-1
clone_size: few
d_call: TRBD1
cdr3_nt: TGTGCCAGCAGTTTGACAGGGGTTGGACATGAGCAGTTCTTC
cdr3_aa: CASSLTGVGHEQFF

v_call: TRBV5-1
j_call: TRBJ2-5
clone_size: .
d_call: TRBD2
cdr3_nt: TGCGCCAGCAGGTCTCCTTCCGGGACTAGCGGGAGAACGGAGACCCAGTACTTC
cdr3_aa: CASRSPSGTSGRTETQYF

v_call: TRBV5-5
j_call: TRBJ1-5
clone_size: many
d_call: .
cdr3_nt: TGTGCCAGCAGCTTAGGGGTTCGTCAGCCCCAGCATTTT
cdr3_aa: CASSLGVRQPQHF

v_call: TRBV20-1
j_call: TRBJ1-2
clone_size: .
d_call: .
cdr3_nt: TGCAGTGCTAGCCCTTCCCGATATGGACACTATGGCTACATCTTC
cdr3_aa: CSASPSRYGHYGYIF

v_call: TRBV20-1
j_call: TRBJ2-7
clone_size: medium-sized
d_call: .
cdr3_nt: TGCAGTGCTTGGTTACAGAGTTACGAGCAGTACTTC
cdr3_aa: CSAWLQSYEQYF

v_call: TRBV12-3/TRBV12-4
j_call: TRBJ1-6
clone_size: few
d_call: .
cdr3_nt: TGTGCCAGCAAGTTTGGGATTAATTCACCCCTCCACTTT
cdr3_aa: CASKFGINSPLHF

v_call: TRBV30
j_call: TRBJ2-7
clone_size: medium-sized
d_call: TRBD2
cdr3_nt: TGTGCCTGGAGTGCCCCTAGCGGCTACGAGCAGTACTTC
cdr3_aa: CAWSAPSGYEQYF

v_call: TRBV7-3
j_call: TRBJ2-3
clone_size: medium-sized
d_call: .
cdr3_nt: TGTGCCAGCAGCTTAACGGGAGTGGGTACAGATACGCAGTATTTT
cdr3_aa: CASSLTGVGTDTQYF

v_call: TRBV6-1
j_call: TRBJ2-1
clone_size: few
d_call: TRBD2
cdr3_nt: TGTGCCAGCAGCAGGGGACTAGCGGGAGTTATGTATGAGCAGTTCTTC
cdr3_aa: CASSRGLAGVMYEQFF

v_call: TRBV19
j_call: TRBJ1-2
clone_size: few
d_call: .
cdr3_nt: TGTGCCGGTACCACTACTAACTATGGCTACACCTTC
cdr3_aa: CAGTTTNYGYTF

v_call: TRBV9
j_call: TRBJ1-2
clone_size: once
d_call: .
cdr3_nt: TGTGCCAGCAGCGTAGGCTCTGAGGCCTATGGCTACACCTTC
cdr3_aa: CASSVGSEAYGYTF

v_call: TRBV4-3
j_call: TRBJ2-7
clone_size: medium-sized
d_call: .
cdr3_nt: TGCGCCAGCAGCCAGTCCGGGAGCCGAGAGCAGTACTTC
cdr3_aa: CASSQSGSREQYF

v_call: TRBV27
j_call: TRBJ1-2
clone_size: .
d_call: TRBD1
cdr3_nt: TGTGCCAGGAGTCCTGCGGGGACAGCTAAGTATGGCTACACCTTC
cdr3_aa: CARSPAGTAKYGYTF

v_call: TRBV6-4
j_call: TRBJ2-3
clone_size: .
d_call: .
cdr3_nt: TGTGCCAGCAGCAAGACAGCTACTAGCACAGATACGCAGTATTTT
cdr3_aa: CASSKTATSTDTQYF

v_call: TRBV6-2/TRBV6-3
j_call: TRBJ1-6
clone_size: .
d_call: .
cdr3_nt: TGTGCCAACAGTTACCAGGGTTTCCATAATTCACCCCTCCACTTT
cdr3_aa: CANSYQGFHNSPLHF

v_call: TRBV15
j_call: TRBJ2-2
clone_size: medium-sized
d_call: .
cdr3_nt: TGTGCCACCAGCTCTACCAGACACACCGGGGAGCTGTTTTTT
cdr3_aa: CATSSTRHTGELFF

v_call: TRBV24-1
j_call: TRBJ2-7
clone_size: .
d_call: .
cdr3_nt: TGTGCCACCAGTGAGAGCAGTCGGAGCTCCTACGAGCAGTACTTC
cdr3_aa: CATSESSRSSYEQYF

v_call: TRBV14
j_call: TRBJ2-7
clone_size: .
d_call: .
cdr3_nt: TGTGCCAGCAGCCACATAGGCGGGTCCTACGAGCAGTACTTC
cdr3_aa: CASSHIGGSYEQYF

v_call: TRBV27
j_call: TRBJ2-7
clone_size: .
d_call: .
cdr3_nt: TGTGCCAGCAGTTTACGAGTACCAAACTACGAGCAGTACTTC
cdr3_aa: CASSLRVPNYEQYF

v_call: TRBV11-2
j_call: TRBJ2-2
clone_size: .
d_call: TRBD2
cdr3_nt: TGTGCCAGCAGCTTAGATGCGGGCCTAGCGGGAAAAGCCGGGGAGCTGTTTTTT
cdr3_aa: CASSLDAGLAGKAGELFF

v_call: TRBV11-2
j_call: TRBJ2-2
clone_size: few
d_call: .
cdr3_nt: TGTGCCAGCAGCCTCAGACGGGCGAACACCGGGGAGCTGTTTTTT
cdr3_aa: CASSLRRANTGELFF

v_call: TRBV6-1
j_call: TRBJ1-2
clone_size: few
d_call: .
cdr3_nt: TGTGCCGGCAGGTTTGGATTTAACTATGTCTACACCTTC
cdr3_aa: CAGRFGFNYVYTF

v_call: TRBV6-4
j_call: TRBJ2-1
clone_size: medium-sized
d_call: .
cdr3_nt: TGTGCCAGCTCAGACACTGGACGCGGTGAGCAGTTCTTC
cdr3_aa: CASSDTGRGEQFF

v_call: TRBV6-1
j_call: TRBJ2-7
clone_size: medium-sized
d_call: .
cdr3_nt: TGTGCCAGCAGTGAAGGGGGGACCTACGAGCAGTACTTC
cdr3_aa: CASSEGGTYEQYF

v_call: TRBV24-1
j_call: TRBJ2-1
clone_size: few
d_call: .
cdr3_nt: TGTGCCACCAGTGATTTTTGGGGGAGTAATGAGCAGTTCTTC
cdr3_aa: CATSDFWGSNEQFF

v_call: TRBV6-1
j_call: TRBJ2-1
clone_size: medium-sized
d_call: .
cdr3_nt: TGTGCCAGCAGAAAAAACCAGGTGCAGTCCTACAATGAGCAGTTCTTC
cdr3_aa: CASRKNQVQSYNEQFF

v_call: TRBV4-3
j_call: TRBJ2-2
clone_size: medium-sized
d_call: .
cdr3_nt: TGCGCCAGCAGCCAAGGAGGGCTCGGGGAGCTGTTTTTT
cdr3_aa: CASSQGGLGELFF

v_call: TRBV20-1
j_call: TRBJ2-1
clone_size: .
d_call: .
cdr3_nt: TGCAGTCCCCCCGTGGCAGCGTCGCATGAGCAGTTCTTC
cdr3_aa: CSPPVAASHEQFF

v_call: TRBV12-3/TRBV12-4
j_call: TRBJ2-2
clone_size: .
d_call: .
cdr3_nt: TGTGCCAGCAGACTAGTTTCCGGGGAGCTGTTTTTT
cdr3_aa: CASRLVSGELFF

v_call: TRBV2
j_call: TRBJ2-7
clone_size: medium-sized
d_call: .
cdr3_nt: TGTGCCAGCAAGGGGCGAGGTTACGAGCAGTACTTC
cdr3_aa: CASKGRGYEQYF

v_call: TRBV7-2
j_call: TRBJ2-5
clone_size: few
d_call: .
cdr3_nt: TGTGCCAGCAGCTTAAACAGTCGCGCCCAGTACTTC
cdr3_aa: CASSLNSRAQYF

v_call: TRBV15
j_call: TRBJ2-7
clone_size: .
d_call: TRBD2
cdr3_nt: TGTGCCACCAGCAGAGAGTATCGGGGGGGCTACGAGCAGTACTTC
cdr3_aa: CATSREYRGGYEQYF

v_call: TRBV11-2
j_call: TRBJ2-3
clone_size: .
d_call: .
cdr3_nt: TGTGCCAGCAGCTTAAACGGGGGGCTTGGCACAGATACGCAGTATTTT
cdr3_aa: CASSLNGGLGTDTQYF

v_call: TRBV3-1
j_call: TRBJ2-2
clone_size: few
d_call: TRBD1
cdr3_nt: TGTGCCAGCAGCCCCAGACAGGGGCCGACCGGGGAGCTGTTTTTT
cdr3_aa: CASSPRQGPTGELFF

v_call: TRBV27
j_call: TRBJ2-7
clone_size: few
d_call: .
cdr3_nt: TGTGCCAGCGCCCCTGGACAGTGGTCCTCCTACGAGCAGTACTTC
cdr3_aa: CASAPGQWSSYEQYF

v_call: TRBV10-3
j_call: TRBJ1-2
clone_size: .
d_call: TRBD1
cdr3_nt: TGTGCCACACAGGGGGTGAAATATGGCTACACCTTC
cdr3_aa: CATQGVKYGYTF

v_call: TRBV28
j_call: TRBJ2-7
clone_size: medium-sized
d_call: .
cdr3_nt: TGTGCCAGCAGTGAAAGGGGGGCCTACTACGAGCAGTACTTC
cdr3_aa: CASSERGAYYEQYF

v_call: TRBV6-1
j_call: TRBJ2-1
clone_size: large
d_call: TRBD2
cdr3_nt: TGTGCCAGCAGGGAGAGCGGGGTACGCCGAAATGAGCAGTTCTTC
cdr3_aa: CASRESGVRRNEQFF

v_call: TRBV6-1
j_call: TRBJ2-7
clone_size: .
d_call: TRBD1
cdr3_nt: TGTGCCAGCAGCTACAGGGGGCTCTACGAGCAGTACTTC
cdr3_aa: CASSYRGLYEQYF

v_call: TRBV5-1
j_call: TRBJ2-2
clone_size: .
d_call: .
cdr3_nt: TGCGCCAGCAGCCCGGTAGCTGAGTCCGGGGATCCGTTTTTT
cdr3_aa: CASSPVAESGDPFF

v_call: TRBV6-4
j_call: TRBJ2-2
clone_size: few
d_call: .
cdr3_nt: TGTGCCAGCAGTGATTCTAGCTCGGCCGGGGAGCTGTTTTTT
cdr3_aa: CASSDSSSAGELFF

v_call: TRBV6-1
j_call: TRBJ2-2
clone_size: .
d_call: .
cdr3_nt: TGTGCCAGCAGTGATTGGGGGAACACCGGGGAGCTGTTTTTT
cdr3_aa: CASSDWGNTGELFF

v_call: TRBV6-1
j_call: TRBJ2-7
clone_size: .
d_call: .
cdr3_nt: TGTGCCAGCAGTGAGCGGGGGCGATCCTACGAGCAGTACTTC
cdr3_aa: CASSERGRSYEQYF

v_call: TRBV27
j_call: TRBJ2-7
clone_size: .
d_call: .
cdr3_nt: TGTGCCAGCAGTCTCGTGACAGGGAGGAACTACGAGCAGTACTTC
cdr3_aa: CASSLVTGRNYEQYF

v_call: TRBV5-5
j_call: TRBJ2-7
clone_size: .
d_call: .
cdr3_nt: TGTGCCAGCAGCTTGGGGGCGGACTACGAGCAGTACTTC
cdr3_aa: CASSLGADYEQYF

v_call: TRBV19
j_call: TRBJ1-5
clone_size: .
d_call: .
cdr3_nt: TGTGCCAGTACAGGAGCGGACAGACGGCATCAGCCCCAGCATTTT
cdr3_aa: CASTGADRRHQPQHF

v_call: TRBV12-3/TRBV12-4
j_call: TRBJ2-1
clone_size: few
d_call: TRBD2
cdr3_nt: TGTGCCAGCAGCCCAATATCTAGCGGGAGGGAAGAGCAGTTCTTC
cdr3_aa: CASSPISSGREEQFF

v_call: TRBV29-1
j_call: TRBJ2-7
clone_size: .
d_call: .
cdr3_nt: TGCAGCGTTGAAGTATTTGGAGGGAACTACGAGCAGTACTTC
cdr3_aa: CSVEVFGGNYEQYF

v_call: TRBV20-1
j_call: TRBJ1-2
clone_size: large
d_call: .
cdr3_nt: TGCAGTGCTAGAGATGAAGGGCGACAGGAGAGTAACTATGGCTACACCTTC
cdr3_aa: CSARDEGRQESNYGYTF

v_call: TRBV6-1
j_call: TRBJ2-7
clone_size: .
d_call: TRBD2
cdr3_nt: TGTGCCACAGCTTCCCTTACAGTGGGACTAGCGGGAGGCGAGCAGTACTTC
cdr3_aa: CATASLTVGLAGGEQYF

v_call: TRBV7-8
j_call: TRBJ2-7
clone_size: few
d_call: TRBD2
cdr3_nt: TGTGCCAGCAGCTTCGGGGGGGCCATGTACGAGCAGTACTTC
cdr3_aa: CASSFGGAMYEQYF

v_call: TRBV7-9
j_call: TRBJ2-7
clone_size: medium-sized
d_call: .
cdr3_nt: TGTGCCAGCAGCTACCCGACTGGCAAGCAGTACTTC
cdr3_aa: CASSYPTGKQYF

v_call: TRBV28
j_call: TRBJ1-2
clone_size: .
d_call: .
cdr3_nt: TGTGCCAGCGGGCGGAACTATGGCTACACCTTC
cdr3_aa: CASGRNYGYTF

v_call: TRBV6-6
j_call: TRBJ1-2
clone_size: many
d_call: .
cdr3_nt: TGTGCCAGCAGTTACACCTCACAGGGAGGGGTGGATGGCTACACCTTC
cdr3_aa: CASSYTSQGGVDGYTF